Below, 11 T cell receptor beta chains from the same sample are listed, as sequenced in a study of T-cell memory formation after mild COVID-19. TCRdb re-analysed the 5' RACE reads in MiXCR, keeping a single row per CDR3 protein. Of around 370,000 distinct CDR3 sequences listed, 20% to 25% are singletons. The sequenced material came from PBMCs or a T cell subset sorted from them (not recorded which). The receptors here all came from an adult woman who had mild COVID-19 (a few samples of this study predate the infection). Cell type and time point are not known.

This clonotype was picked up a small number of times. The gene calls are TRBV24-1 and TRBJ2-1; 7 positions agree with TRBD1. Germline V lookup: CDR1 KGHDR, CDR2 SFDVKD. The CDR3 covers 13 residues. The ends lost 7 bases at V and 8 bases at J; junction bases unmatched: 7. DNA of the CDR3: TGTGCCACCAGCATCCCAGGGGGACATGAGCAGTTCTTC. It is translated as CATSIPGGHEQFF.

CDR3 in DNA: TGTGCCACCAGTGAGGGGACAGGGTTTAACACAGATACGCAGTATTTT. Amino acids: CATSEGTGFNTDTQYF. This sequence joins TRBV24-1 and TRBJ2-3, with 9 bases aligning to TRBD1. V gave up 4 bases and J gave up 2 bases; unmatched junction bases: 6. Germline CDR1 KGHDR, CDR2 SFDVKD. The CDR3 sequence is 16 residues long.

The rearrangement joins TRBV12-5 to TRBJ2-3, with 11 bases aligning to TRBD2. The germline CDR1 and CDR2 sequences are LGHNT and FRNRAP. V was pared by 7 bases and J by 2 bases, with 11 bases of the junction left unmatched. CDR3 length: 17 residues. Here the CDR3 DNA reads TGTGCTAGTGCCCTCCCACCGACTAGCGGGACCACAGATACGCAGTATTTT. This sequence encodes CASALPPTSGTTDTQYF.

This rearrangement joins TRBV27 to TRBJ1-5; TRBD1 agrees at 12 bases. Trimming at V came to 5 bases and at J to 12 bases, leaving 14 bases not matched to a gene. CDR1 is MNHEY, CDR2 SMNVEV, per germline (reference sequence). The CDR3 is 16 amino acids. This CDR3 reads CASSTTGTGGQVHQHF. DNA of the CDR3: TGTGCCAGCAGTACAACCGGGACAGGGGGCCAAGTACACCAGCATTTT.

This clonotype came up many times. At one of its ends the junction is not consistent with the germline gene, which may arise from a read error. The rearrangement joins TRBV5-1 to TRBJ1-1; TRBD1 agrees at 7 bases. The CDR3 covers 14 residues. Germline CDR1 SGHRS, CDR2 YFSETQ. The CDR3 loop is CASSLRQGNTEAFF. The CDR3 nucleotides are TGTGCCAGCAGCTTACGACAGGGGAACACTGAAGCTTTCTTT.

In its sample, this clonotype was seen many times. V usage is TRBV9 and J usage is TRBJ2-1; no firm D call. V lost 0 bases to trimming and J lost 5 bases, with 3 bases between them. CDR1 and CDR2 (germline): SGDLS, YYNGEE. The length of the CDR3 is 12 residues. The CDR3 sequence is CASSVGDNEQFF. In nucleotides, the CDR3 is TGTGCCAGCAGCGTAGGGGACAATGAGCAGTTCTTC.

V is TRBV24-1 and J is TRBJ2-2; D unclear. The V end was cut by 5 bases, the J end by 2 bases, with 5 bases between. The V gene's germline CDR1 is KGHDR and CDR2 SFDVKD. The CDR3 totals 13 residues. CDR3 loop: CATSVLNTGELFF. The CDR3 DNA follows: TGTGCCACCAGTGTTCTAAACACCGGGGAGCTGTTTTTT.

This sequence joins TRBV7-3 and TRBJ2-7; D is undetermined. The CDR3 is 14 residues long. Germline V lookup: CDR1 SGHTA, CDR2 FQGTGA. Trimming took off 2 bases at V and 2 bases at J, with 10 bases between the two ends. CDR3 sequence reads: CASSLDGGAYEQYF. As DNA, the CDR3 is TGTGCCAGCAGCTTAGACGGCGGAGCCTACGAGCAGTACTTC. The complete variable domain, with remaining parts taken from reference TRBV7-3 and TRBJ2-7, reads GAGVSQTPSNKVTEKGKYVELRCDPISGHTALYWYRQSLGQGPEFLIYFQGTGAADDSGLPNDRFFAVRPEGSVSTLKIQRTERGDSAVYLCASSLDGGAYEQYFGPGTRLTVT.

This clonotype was recorded a few times. This sequence joins TRBV9 and TRBJ2-7; D is uncertain. Trimming cost V 4 bases and J 7 bases, with 12 bases left between them. The CDR3 sequence is 12 residues long. Germline V gene sequence: CDR1 SGDLS, CDR2 YYNGEE. The CDR3 reads CASSPGGREQYF. CDR3 DNA sequence: TGTGCCAGCAGCCCCGGCGGCAGGGAGCAGTACTTC.

This clonotype has just a few counts. J is TRBJ2-3 and V is TRBV10-2; TRBD2 matches at 7 bases. The CDR3 covers 17 residues. Germline V gene sequence: CDR1 WSHSY, CDR2 SAAADI. Trimming took 3 bases from V and 0 from J; bases not matched to a gene: 9. CDR3 amino acids: CASSELVGRTSTDTQYF. DNA for the CDR3: TGCGCCAGCAGTGAACTCGTCGGGAGGACTAGCACAGATACGCAGTATTTT.

In DNA form, the CDR3 reads TGTGCCAGCAGCTTAACCCCCGGCGGGAGGAGCACAGATACGCAGTATTTT. Protein: CASSLTPGGRSTDTQYF. The rearrangement joins TRBV7-8 to TRBJ2-3; 8 bases are a match to TRBD2. Germline V gene lookup returns CDR1 SGHVS and CDR2 FQNEAQ. The CDR3 loop spans 17 amino acids. With 2 bases clipped from V and 0 bases from J, the junction kept 7 bases outside the gene matches.